This T cell receptor beta chain originates from a study of Ad26.COV2.S vaccination and SARS-CoV-2 variants. Whole-study results and caveats: Non-spike TCR breadth was similar in vaccine and placebo recipients. In TCR breadth and depth analyses, total T cell responses may have been underestimated.

The CDR3 totals 16 residues. The V end lost 3 bases, the J end lost 4 bases, and 18 bases lay between the germline ends. Looked up from germline, CDR1 is ENHRY and CDR2 is SYGVKD. The data were produced by immunoSEQ multiplex PCR, yet TCRdb's version contains in-frame clones alone and is incomplete. The data hold about 350,000 clones, with around 88% observed a single time. As regards this clone: As yet, its antigen is unknown.

Documented treatment: roughly 20 received Ad26.COV2.S at low or high dose, single or two shots; about 5 received placebo; per-sample allocation not given. The samples were gathered on day 63 after the first injection of vaccine or placebo. Sequences were derived from peripheral blood, sampled in a trial of Ad26.COV2.S vaccine versus placebo. The rearrangement joins TRBV10-3 to TRBJ1-1; TRBD1 might be the D (6 bases). This sequence was found in a person aged 18-60 years who received the Ad26.COV2.S COVID-19 vaccine or a placebo. In nucleotides, the CDR3 is TGTGCCATCAGTGACCCCATCACAGGGAGGGGCACTGAAGCTTTCTTT. Encoded protein: CAISDPITGRGTEAFF.